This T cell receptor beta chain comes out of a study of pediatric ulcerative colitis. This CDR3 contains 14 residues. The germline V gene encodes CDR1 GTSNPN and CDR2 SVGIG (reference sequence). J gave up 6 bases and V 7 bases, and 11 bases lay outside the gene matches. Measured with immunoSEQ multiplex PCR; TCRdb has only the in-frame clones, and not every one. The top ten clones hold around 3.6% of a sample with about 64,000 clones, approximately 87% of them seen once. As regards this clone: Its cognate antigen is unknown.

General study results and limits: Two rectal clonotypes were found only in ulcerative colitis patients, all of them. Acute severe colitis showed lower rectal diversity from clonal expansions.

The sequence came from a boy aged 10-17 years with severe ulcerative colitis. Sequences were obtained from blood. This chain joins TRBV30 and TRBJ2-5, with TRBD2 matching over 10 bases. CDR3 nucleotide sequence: TGTGCCTTCAGTACGAGCGGGAGGGAACAGACCCAGTACTTC. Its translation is CAFSTSGREQTQYF.